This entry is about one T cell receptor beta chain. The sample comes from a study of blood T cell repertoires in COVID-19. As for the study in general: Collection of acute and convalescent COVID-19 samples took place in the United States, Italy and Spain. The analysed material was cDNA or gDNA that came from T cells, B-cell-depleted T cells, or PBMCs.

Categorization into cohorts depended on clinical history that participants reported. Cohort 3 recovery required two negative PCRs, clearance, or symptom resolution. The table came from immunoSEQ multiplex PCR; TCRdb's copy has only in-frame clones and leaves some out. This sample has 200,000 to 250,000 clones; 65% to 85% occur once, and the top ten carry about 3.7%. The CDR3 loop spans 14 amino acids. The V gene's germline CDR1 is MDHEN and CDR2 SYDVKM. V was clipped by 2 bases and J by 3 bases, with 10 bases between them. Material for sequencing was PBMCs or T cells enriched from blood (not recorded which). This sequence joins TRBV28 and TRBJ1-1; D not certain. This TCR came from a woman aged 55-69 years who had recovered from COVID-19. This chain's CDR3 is CASSLESLHTEAFF. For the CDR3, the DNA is TGTGCCAGCAGTTTAGAGAGCCTGCACACTGAAGCTTTCTTT.